This TCR beta chain was documented in a study of T cell changes during pregnancy in multiple sclerosis. V was clipped by 3 bases and J by 9 bases; unmatched bases: 7. In germline, CDR1 is SGHTA, CDR2 FQGNSA. This CDR3 is built from 14 residues. The data were produced by immunoSEQ multiplex PCR, yet TCRdb's version contains in-frame clones alone and is incomplete. This table holds approximately 90,000 clones, approximately 90% found once. The rearrangement uses TRBV7-2 and TRBJ2-1, with 8 bases matching TRBD2. The receptor's source is a female donor with multiple sclerosis, enrolled in a pregnancy study. The material was peripheral blood, obtained in the first trimester of pregnancy. CDR3 DNA sequence: TGTGCCAGCAGCTTTTCTAGCGGGTGGGTTGAGCAGTTCTTC. Translated, it gives CASSFSSGWVEQFF.